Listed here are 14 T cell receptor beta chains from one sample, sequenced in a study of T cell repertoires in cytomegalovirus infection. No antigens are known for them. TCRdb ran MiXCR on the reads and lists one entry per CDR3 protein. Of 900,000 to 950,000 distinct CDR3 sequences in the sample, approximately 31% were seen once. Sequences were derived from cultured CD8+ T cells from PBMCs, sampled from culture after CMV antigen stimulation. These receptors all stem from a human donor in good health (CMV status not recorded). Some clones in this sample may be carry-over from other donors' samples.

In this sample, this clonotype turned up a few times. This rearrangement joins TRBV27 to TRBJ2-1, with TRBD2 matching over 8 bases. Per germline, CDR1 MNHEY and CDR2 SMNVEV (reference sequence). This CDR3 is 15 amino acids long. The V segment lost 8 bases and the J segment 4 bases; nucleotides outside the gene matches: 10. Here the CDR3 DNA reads TGTGCCAGCGGGCTTATGCGGGGGGCGTACAATGAGCAGTTCTTC. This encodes CASGLMRGAYNEQFF.

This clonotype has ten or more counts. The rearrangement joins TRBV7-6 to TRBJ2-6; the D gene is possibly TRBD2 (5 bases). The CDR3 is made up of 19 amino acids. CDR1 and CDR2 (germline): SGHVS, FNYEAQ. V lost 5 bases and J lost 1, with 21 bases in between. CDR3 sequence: CASSQRSGVHRSGANVLTF. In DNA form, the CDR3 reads TGTGCCAGCAGCCAGAGATCCGGGGTCCATCGATCTGGGGCCAACGTCCTGACTTTC.

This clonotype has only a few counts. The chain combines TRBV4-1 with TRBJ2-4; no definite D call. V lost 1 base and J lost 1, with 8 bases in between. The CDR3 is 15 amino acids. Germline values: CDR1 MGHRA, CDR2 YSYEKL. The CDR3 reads CASSQGDGAKNIQYF. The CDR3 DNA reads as TGCGCCAGCAGCCAAGGGGATGGGGCCAAAAACATTCAGTACTTC.

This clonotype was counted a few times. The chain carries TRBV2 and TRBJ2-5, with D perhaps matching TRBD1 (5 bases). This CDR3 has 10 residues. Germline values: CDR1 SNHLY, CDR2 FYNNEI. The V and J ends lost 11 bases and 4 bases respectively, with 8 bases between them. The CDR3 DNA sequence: TGTGCCCCCCAGGGAGAGACCCAGTACTTC. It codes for CAPQGETQYF.

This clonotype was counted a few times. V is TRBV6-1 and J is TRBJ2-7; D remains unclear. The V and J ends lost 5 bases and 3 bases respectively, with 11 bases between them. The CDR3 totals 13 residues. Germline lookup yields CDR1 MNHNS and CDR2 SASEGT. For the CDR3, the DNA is TGTGCCAGCAGTCCCCGCTTGTTCTACGAGCAGTACGTC. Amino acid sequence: CASSPRLFYEQYV.

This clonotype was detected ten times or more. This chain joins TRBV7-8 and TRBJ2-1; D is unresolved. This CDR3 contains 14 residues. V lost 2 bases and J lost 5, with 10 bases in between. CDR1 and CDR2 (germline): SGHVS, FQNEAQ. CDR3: CASSLLGTNNEQFF. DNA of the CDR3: TGTGCCAGCAGCTTATTGGGCACTAACAATGAGCAGTTCTTC.

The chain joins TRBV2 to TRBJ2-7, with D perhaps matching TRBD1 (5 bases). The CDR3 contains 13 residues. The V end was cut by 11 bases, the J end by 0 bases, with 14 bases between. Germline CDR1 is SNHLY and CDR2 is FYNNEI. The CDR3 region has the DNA TGTGCCCTCAGGGCAGGGATCTCCTACGAGCAGTACTTC. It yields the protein CALRAGISYEQYF.

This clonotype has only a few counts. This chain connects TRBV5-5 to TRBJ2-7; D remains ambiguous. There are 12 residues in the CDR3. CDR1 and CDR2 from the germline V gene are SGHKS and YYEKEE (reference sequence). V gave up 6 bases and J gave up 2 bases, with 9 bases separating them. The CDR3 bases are TGTGCCAGCATCGATTCACCCTACGAGCAGTACTTC. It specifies CASIDSPYEQYF.

The CDR3 sequence is CAISDGGVGNYGYTF. In DNA, the CDR3 is TGTGCCATCAGTGACGGGGGCGTGGGGAACTATGGCTACACCTTC. V gene TRBV10-3 combines with J gene TRBJ1-2; a possible D gene is TRBD1 (6 bases). The V gene's germline CDR1 is ENHRY and CDR2 SYGVKD. This CDR3 comprises 15 residues. Trimming pared 3 bases from V and 2 bases from J, leaving 13 bases between.

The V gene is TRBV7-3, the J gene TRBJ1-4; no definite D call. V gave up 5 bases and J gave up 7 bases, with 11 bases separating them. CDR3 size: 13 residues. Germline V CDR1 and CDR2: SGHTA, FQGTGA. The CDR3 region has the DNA TGTGCCAGCAGCCCCTCCCACGGTGAAAAACTGTTTTTT. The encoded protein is CASSPSHGEKLFF.

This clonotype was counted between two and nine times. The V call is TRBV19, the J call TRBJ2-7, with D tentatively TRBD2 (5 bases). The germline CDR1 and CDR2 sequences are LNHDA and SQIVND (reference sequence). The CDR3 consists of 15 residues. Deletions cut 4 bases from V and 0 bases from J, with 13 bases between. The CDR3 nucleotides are TGTGCCAGTAGTACGGGCAGGACTCTCTCCTACGAGCAGTACTTC. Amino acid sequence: CASSTGRTLSYEQYF.

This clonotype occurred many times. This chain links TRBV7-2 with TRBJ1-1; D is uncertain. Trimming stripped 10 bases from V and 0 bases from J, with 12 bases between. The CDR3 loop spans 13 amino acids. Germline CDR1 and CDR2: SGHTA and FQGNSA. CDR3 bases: TGTGCCACCGGCCTAGGTGTGAACACTGAAGCTTTCTTT. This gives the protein CATGLGVNTEAFF.

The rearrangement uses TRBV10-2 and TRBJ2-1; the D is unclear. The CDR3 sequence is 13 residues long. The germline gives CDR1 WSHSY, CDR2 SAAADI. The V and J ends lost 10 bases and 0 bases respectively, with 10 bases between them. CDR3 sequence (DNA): TGCGCCACCGAACGTAGCTCCTACAATGAGCAGTTCTTC. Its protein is CATERSSYNEQFF.

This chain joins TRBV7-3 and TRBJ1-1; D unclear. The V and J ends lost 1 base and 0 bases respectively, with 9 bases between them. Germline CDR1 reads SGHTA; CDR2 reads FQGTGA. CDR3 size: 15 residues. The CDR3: CASSLNPRMNTEAFF. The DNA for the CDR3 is TGTGCCAGCAGCTTAAACCCAAGGATGAACACTGAAGCTTTCTTT.